This T cell receptor (beta chain) was captured by sequencing in a study of long-term antiretroviral therapy in people with HIV. About the study: First collections came about a decade before the 2015 immediate-ART recommendation.

Notes on the study in general: The study collected blood between about 2003 and 2017, possibly under older ART regimens. In HIV, the repertoires covered a tighter span of CDR3 lengths than in controls.

CDR1 and CDR2 from the germline V gene are SGHDT and YYEEEE. Between the trimmed V and J ends, which lost 4 bases and 2 bases, there was a span of 12 bases. CDR3 size: 14 residues. United States facilities provided treatment to all participants with HIV. At the survey level, the v3.0 immunoSEQ assay was run. The protocol was immunoSEQ multiplex PCR, while the TCRdb copy is restricted to in-frame clones and leaves out a portion. This table holds around 25,000 clones, more than 65% found once. In this sample, this clone turned up a few times. The antigen is not known. This receptor was identified in a man between 25 and 39 years old with HIV. The sample here was unsorted PBMCs, taken 4.4 years after starting antiretroviral therapy. The chain links TRBV5-6 to TRBJ1-2; D uncertain. This CDR3 reads CASSVRPLNYGYTF. DNA for the CDR3: TGTGCCAGCAGCGTCCGACCGCTGAACTATGGCTACACCTTC.